This TCR beta chain was captured by sequencing in a study of blood T cell repertoires in COVID-19. Study-level background: T cells, B-cell-depleted T cells, or PBMCs provided the cDNA or gDNA that served as material.

The length of the CDR3 is 15 residues. Germline CDR1 LNHDA, CDR2 SQIVND (reference sequence). Trimming took 7 bases from V and 7 from J; bases not matched to a gene: 11. Some clones are missing from TCRdb's copy, which holds only in-frame ones; the method was immunoSEQ multiplex PCR. The sample shows about 180,000 clones, approximately 85% of them seen only once. The genes are TRBV19 and TRBJ2-1; 9 bases align to TRBD2. Specimen: peripheral blood. This clonotype was sampled from a man between 60 and 70 years old with acute or convalescent COVID-19. The CDR3 spells CASNFLSSGRNEQFF. CDR3 nucleotides: TGTGCCAGTAATTTTTTAAGTAGCGGGAGAAATGAGCAGTTCTTC.